This passage covers 7 T cell receptor beta chains from one sample sequenced in a study of HIV-infected patients and healthy controls. TCRdb re-derived calls from the 5' RACE reads in MiXCR, one entry per CDR3 protein. The repertoire holds around 64,000 distinct CDR3 sequences, with about a sixth as singletons. The sequenced sample consisted of CD4+ T cells from blood. Receptor source: a human donor in good health.

To note about this clonotype: This clone may be a read error of a much larger clone one base away. The chain has TRBV20-1 and TRBJ2-7; maybe TRBD2 (5 bases). The CDR3 is made up of 14 amino acids. Germline V gene sequence: CDR1 DFQATT, CDR2 SNEGSKA (reference sequence). Trimming took 6 bases from V and 2 from J, leaving 17 bases between them. CDR3 DNA sequence: TGCAGTGCCCCACTAGACTCACTCACCTACGAGCAGTACTTC. It translates to CSAPLDSLTYEQYF.

This chain joins TRBV3-1 and TRBJ1-6; D is unclear. CDR3 length: 15 amino acids. V was trimmed by 1 base and J by 7 bases, leaving 11 bases between them. CDR1 and CDR2 (germline): LGHDT, YNNKEL (reference sequence). CDR3 bases: TGTGCCAGCAGCCAAGTGAGGGAAGGGAATTCACCCCTCCACTTT. This sequence encodes CASSQVREGNSPLHF.

There are a few counts of this clonotype. The chain employs TRBV18 and TRBJ1-1, with 7 nucleotides matching TRBD1. The CDR3 covers 13 residues. Germline values: CDR1 KGHSH, CDR2 LQKENI. The V gene end was trimmed by 5 bases and the J gene end by 10 bases; junction bases not matched to a gene: 10. CDR3 in amino acids: CASSESIGGRAFF. CDR3 coding DNA: TGTGCCAGCTCAGAATCTATAGGGGGCCGAGCTTTCTTT. Filled out from reference TRBV18 and TRBJ1-1, the complete variable domain reads NAGVMQNPRHLVRRRGQEARLRCSPMKGHSHVYWYRQLPEEGLKFMVYLQKENIIDESGMPKERFSAEFPKEGPSILRIQQVVRGDSAAYFCASSESIGGRAFFGQGTRLTVV.

The rearrangement uses TRBV7-8 and TRBJ1-5, with TRBD1 identical over 7 bases. Germline V gene data show CDR1 as SGHVS and CDR2 as FQNEAQ. This CDR3 is 14 amino acids long. The V and J ends lost 4 bases and 3 bases, in that order; junction bases with no gene match: 3. CDR3 nucleotide sequence: TGTGCCAGCAGCTACAGGGGTGTCAATCAGCCCCAGCATTTT. The encoded protein is CASSYRGVNQPQHF.

This clonotype has more than one count but fewer than ten. The CDR3 region is CATSDGAQALETQYF. The CDR3 nucleotides read TGTGCCACCAGTGATGGGGCACAAGCCTTGGAGACCCAGTACTTC. The rearrangement joins TRBV24-1 to TRBJ2-5, with a tentative D call TRBD1 (5 bases). The CDR3 spans 15 residues. Looked up from germline, CDR1 is KGHDR and CDR2 is SFDVKD. V was clipped by 3 bases and J by 5 bases, with 15 bases between them.

Note on this clonotype: An end of the junction does not agree with germline; a read error may underlie this. The rearrangement links TRBV5-1 to TRBJ2-4; 11 bases line up with TRBD2. Germline V gene sequence: CDR1 SGHRS, CDR2 YFSETQ. The CDR3 has 19 amino acids. The CDR3 nucleotides read TGCGCCAGCAGATTGGGATTAGCGGGAGGGGAGAAGGCCAAAAACATTCAGTACTTC. Translated: CASRLGLAGGEKAKNIQYF.

This clonotype was picked up many times. The rearrangement joins TRBV7-2 to TRBJ1-1; D is uncertain. The V gene's germline CDR1 is SGHTA and CDR2 FQGNSA. The CDR3 consists of 13 residues. Trimming left V 6 bases short and J 0 bases short, with 8 bases between. CDR3 sequence reads: CASRLELNTEAFF. CDR3 in DNA: TGTGCCAGCAGACTGGAACTGAACACTGAAGCTTTCTTT.